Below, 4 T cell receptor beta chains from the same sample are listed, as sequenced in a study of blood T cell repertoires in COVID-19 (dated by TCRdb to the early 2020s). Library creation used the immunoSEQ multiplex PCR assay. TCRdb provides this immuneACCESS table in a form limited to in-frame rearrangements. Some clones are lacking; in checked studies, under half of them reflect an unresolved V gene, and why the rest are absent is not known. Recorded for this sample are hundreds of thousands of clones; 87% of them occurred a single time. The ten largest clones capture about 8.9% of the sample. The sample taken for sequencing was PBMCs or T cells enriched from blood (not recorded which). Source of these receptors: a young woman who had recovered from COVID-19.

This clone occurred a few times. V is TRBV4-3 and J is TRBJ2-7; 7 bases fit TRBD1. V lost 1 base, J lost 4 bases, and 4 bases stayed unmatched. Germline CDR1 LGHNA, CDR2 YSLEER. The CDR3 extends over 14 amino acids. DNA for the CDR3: TGCGCCAGCAGCCAAGGGACAGGTCGATACGAGCAGTACTTC. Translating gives CASSQGTGRYEQYF.

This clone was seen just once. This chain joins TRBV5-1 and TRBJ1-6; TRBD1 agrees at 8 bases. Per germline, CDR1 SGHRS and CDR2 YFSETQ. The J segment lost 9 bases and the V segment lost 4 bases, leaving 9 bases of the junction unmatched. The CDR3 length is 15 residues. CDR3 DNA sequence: TGCGCCAGCAGCATAGAAGGACAGGGTGGTTCACCCCTCCACTTT. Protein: CASSIEGQGGSPLHF.

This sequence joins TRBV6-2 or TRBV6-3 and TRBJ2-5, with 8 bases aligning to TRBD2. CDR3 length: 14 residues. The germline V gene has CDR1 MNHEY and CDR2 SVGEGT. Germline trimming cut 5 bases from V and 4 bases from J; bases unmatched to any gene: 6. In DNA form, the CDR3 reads TGTGCCAGCAGTAATCCCGGGGGGGCAGAGACCCAGTACTTC. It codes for CASSNPGGAETQYF.

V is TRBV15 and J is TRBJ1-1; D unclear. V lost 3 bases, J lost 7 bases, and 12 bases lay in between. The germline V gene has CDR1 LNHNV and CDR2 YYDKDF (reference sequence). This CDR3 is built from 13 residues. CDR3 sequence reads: CATSRDGGFEAFF. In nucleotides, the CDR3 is TGTGCCACCAGCAGGGACGGAGGTTTTGAAGCTTTCTTT.